This T cell receptor (beta chain) appears in the sequencing data of a study of T cells in tuberculosis. Study-wide context: T cells were selected with CD1B tetramers loaded with glucose monomycolate.

Notes on the study in general: Cases with active tuberculosis were adults, while controls were adolescents.

As concerns this clone: Its antigen remains unidentified.

Germline CDR1 and CDR2: WNHNN and SYGVQD (reference sequence). CDR3 size: 13 residues. V was cut by 5 bases and J by 7 bases, with 9 bases left in between. Sequencing used immunoSEQ multiplex PCR; TCRdb keeps in-frame clones, though not all of them. The data contain about 30,000 clones, 90% of them seen just once; the ten biggest clones take up roughly 6%. Sequencing was performed on PBMCs. The rearrangement joins TRBV10-1 to TRBJ1-6; D might be TRBD1 (5 bases). This receptor was obtained from a donor aged 10-29 years with latent tuberculosis or without tuberculosis infection. The CDR3 nucleotides are TGCGCCAGCAGTTCCCGACAGAATTCACCCCTCCACTTT. Translated: CASSSRQNSPLHF.